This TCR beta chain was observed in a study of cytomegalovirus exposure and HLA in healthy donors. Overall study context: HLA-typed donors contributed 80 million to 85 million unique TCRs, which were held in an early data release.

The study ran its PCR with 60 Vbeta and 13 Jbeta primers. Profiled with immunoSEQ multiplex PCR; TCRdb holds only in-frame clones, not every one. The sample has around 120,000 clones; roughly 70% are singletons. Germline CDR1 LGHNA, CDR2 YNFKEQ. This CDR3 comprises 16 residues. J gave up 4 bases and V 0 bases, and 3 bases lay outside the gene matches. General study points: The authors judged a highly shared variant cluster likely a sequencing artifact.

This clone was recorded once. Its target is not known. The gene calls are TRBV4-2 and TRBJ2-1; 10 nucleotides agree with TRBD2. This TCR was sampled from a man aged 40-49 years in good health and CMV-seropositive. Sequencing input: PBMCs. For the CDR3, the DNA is TGTGCCAGCAGCCAAGATCTACTAGCGGGGTACAATGAGCAGTTCTTC. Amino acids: CASSQDLLAGYNEQFF.